Listed here are 13 T cell receptor beta chains from one sample, sequenced in a study of identical twins. TCRdb independently ran MiXCR on the 5' RACE reads; one entry per CDR3 protein. Here the sample spans 1.5 million to 2 million distinct CDR3 sequences, about 31% being singletons. Sequenced sample: cord blood. These TCRs come from a newborn girl in good health.

The rearrangement links TRBV18 to TRBJ1-4; D is undetermined. Deletions cut 2 bases from V and 2 bases from J, with 12 bases between. Germline values: CDR1 KGHSH, CDR2 LQKENI. The CDR3 extends over 16 amino acids. CDR3 coding DNA: TGTGCCAGCTCACCAGATCGGGTACGGACTAATGAAAAACTGTTTTTT. This sequence encodes CASSPDRVRTNEKLFF.

The J gene is TRBJ2-1, the V gene TRBV12-3 or TRBV12-4; D not certain. V lost 3 bases, J lost 4 bases, and 7 bases lay in between. The CDR3 totals 13 residues. The CDR3 reads CASSFIGYNEQFF. CDR3 coding DNA: TGTGCCAGCAGTTTTATAGGGTACAATGAGCAGTTCTTC.

This clonotype was recorded a few times. This chain connects TRBV12-3 or TRBV12-4 to TRBJ2-7, with TRBD1 identical over 9 bases. With 0 bases clipped from V and 4 bases from J, the junction kept 7 bases outside the gene matches. The CDR3 loop spans 16 amino acids. The CDR3 DNA follows: TGTGCCAGCAGTTTAGCGATGGGACAGGGTCAGTACGAGCAGTACTTC. Its translation: CASSLAMGQGQYEQYF.

CDR3 amino acids: CSARVPATGNTIYF. CDR3 DNA sequence: TGCAGTGCTAGAGTCCCGGCTACTGGAAACACCATATATTTT. The rearrangement links TRBV20-1 to TRBJ1-3; D gene uncertain. Trimming removed 1 base from V and 2 bases from J, with 9 bases in between. The V gene's germline CDR1 is DFQATT and CDR2 SNEGSKA (reference sequence). The CDR3 consists of 14 residues.

This clonotype has just a few counts. CDR3 residues: CASSPEPSGYYEQYF. As DNA, the CDR3 is TGTGCCAGCAGCCCCGAGCCTAGCGGGTATTACGAGCAGTACTTC. V usage is TRBV7-7 and J usage is TRBJ2-7; 8 nucleotides agree with TRBD2. There are 15 residues in the CDR3. V was clipped by 5 bases and J by 4 bases; unmatched bases: 10. Germline V gene data show CDR1 as SSHAT and CDR2 as FNYEAQ (reference sequence).

This clonotype was seen a single time. V and J are TRBV5-1 and TRBJ2-3; a possible D gene is TRBD1 (6 bases). V lost 7 bases and J 4 bases, leaving 10 bases between the germline ends. This CDR3 region has 12 residues. CDR1 is SGHRS and CDR2 is YFSETQ in the germline V gene. The CDR3 protein is CASGKGADTQYF. DNA for the CDR3: TGCGCCAGCGGGAAGGGGGCAGATACGCAGTATTTT.

The J gene is TRBJ2-7, the V gene TRBV20-1; no reliable D call. Germline V gene lookup returns CDR1 DFQATT and CDR2 SNEGSKA (reference sequence). The CDR3 has 13 residues. Between the trimmed V and J ends, which lost 4 bases and 4 bases, there was a span of 14 bases. This chain's CDR3 is CSATTHGPYEQYF. The CDR3 DNA follows: TGCAGTGCTACCACCCACGGCCCATACGAGCAGTACTTC.

This sequence joins TRBV20-1 and TRBJ2-2; tentative D call: TRBD2 (6 bases). This CDR3 is 14 amino acids long. The germline CDR1 and CDR2 sequences are DFQATT and SNEGSKA (reference sequence). V was cut by 6 bases and J by 0 bases, with 11 bases left in between. CDR3 amino acids: CSAPPSANTGELFF. CDR3 sequence (DNA): TGCAGTGCGCCCCCTAGCGCGAACACCGGGGAGCTGTTTTTT.

This sequence joins TRBV12-3 or TRBV12-4 and TRBJ1-1; D perhaps matches TRBD1 (6 bases). V lost 8 bases to trimming and J lost 1 base, with 11 bases between them. The CDR3 consists of 13 residues. The CDR3 spells CASGQGGNTEAFF. As DNA, the CDR3 is TGTGCCAGCGGCCAAGGGGGGAACACTGAAGCTTTCTTT.

A note on this clonotype: The junction differs from germline at one of its ends, possibly a read error. For the CDR3, the DNA is TGTACCAGCAATTATGGGGGGAGGACAGATACGCAGTATTTT. Amino acids: CTSNYGGRTDTQYF. The chain joins TRBV2 to TRBJ2-3; weak D call: TRBD2 (6 bases). This CDR3 region has 14 residues. CDR1 is SNHLY and CDR2 is FYNNEI in the germline V gene. The variable domain in full, completed from reference TRBV2 and TRBJ2-3, reads EPEVTQTPSHQVTQMGQEVILRCVPISNHLYFYWYRQILGQKVEFLVSFYNNEISEKSEIFDDQFSVERPDGSNFTLKIRSTKLEDSAMYFCTSNYGGRTDTQYFGPGTRLTVL.

The table lists this clonotype with a count of one. V gene TRBV27 combines with J gene TRBJ2-1; 7 positions match TRBD2. Germline-derived CDR1 and CDR2 are MNHEY and SMNVEV (reference sequence). V lost 4 bases to trimming and J lost 6 bases; unmatched junction nucleotides: 15. The CDR3 is 17 amino acids. The CDR3 region is CASSSALASKSGNEQFF. The DNA of the CDR3 is TGTGCCAGCAGTTCCGCACTAGCGTCCAAGTCGGGCAATGAGCAGTTCTTC.

The chain has TRBV29-1 and TRBJ2-5; D not resolved. The V and J ends lost 1 base and 0 bases respectively, with 6 bases between them. Germline values: CDR1 SQVTM, CDR2 ANQGSEA. The CDR3 runs 13 residues. CDR3 sequence (DNA): TGCAGCGTTGAAGCAGTCTACCAAGAGACCCAGTACTTC. It specifies CSVEAVYQETQYF. The full variable domain, with the rest looked up from reference TRBV29-1 and TRBJ2-5, is SAVISQKPSRDICQRGTSLTIQCQVDSQVTMMFWYRQQPGQSLTLIATANQGSEATYESGFVIDKFPISRPNLTFSTLTVSNMSPEDSSIYLCSVEAVYQETQYFGPGTRLLVL.

This clonotype was recorded only once. The chain links TRBV4-1 to TRBJ2-7, with 7 positions matching TRBD2. V trimming: 1 base; J trimming: 7 bases; junction bases outside the gene matches: 16. Per the germline V gene, CDR1 is MGHRA and CDR2 is YSYEKL. CDR3 size: 17 residues. The CDR3 DNA follows: TGCGCCAGCAGCCAAGGGGTCGCTAGCGGCCCCTACAATGAGCAGTACTTC. Amino acids: CASSQGVASGPYNEQYF.